Below are 26 T cell receptor beta chains sequenced from a single sample in a study of blood T cell repertoires in COVID-19. This table comes from immunoSEQ multiplex PCR, and its TCRdb copy is limited to in-frame clones, with some not included. The sample yields more than 85,000 clones, about 79% seen once. The material sequenced was peripheral blood. These receptors all come from a woman of 80 years or more with active or convalescent COVID-19.

The chain has TRBV28 and TRBJ2-1, with TRBD2 matching over 11 bases. V lost 3 bases to trimming and J lost 13 bases; unmatched junction nucleotides: 8. Looked up from germline, CDR1 is MDHEN and CDR2 is SYDVKM. This CDR3 is built from 14 residues. CDR3 sequence: CASSLPSGGLVQFF. CDR3 nucleotides: TGTGCCAGCAGTTTGCCTAGCGGGGGGCTGGTCCAGTTCTTC.

The rearrangement links TRBV2 to TRBJ2-7; the D is unclear. The CDR3 has 17 amino acids. V was pared by 3 bases and J by 1 base, with 19 bases between. Germline lookup yields CDR1 SNHLY and CDR2 FYNNEI. The CDR3 region is CASSESRSYALSYEQYF. The CDR3 DNA follows: TGTGCCAGCAGTGAGTCTAGAAGTTATGCTCTTTCCTACGAGCAGTACTTC.

This chain links TRBV15 with TRBJ1-2; TRBD1 is a possible D gene (5 bases). Germline CDR1 and CDR2: LNHNV and YYDKDF (reference sequence). V was shortened by 3 bases and J by 0 bases, with 11 bases between the two germline ends. The length of the CDR3 is 15 residues. The CDR3 DNA follows: TGTGCCACCAGCAGGGGATCGGGGGCTAACTATGGCTACACCTTC. As protein: CATSRGSGANYGYTF. The full variable domain, rest sourced from reference TRBV15 and TRBJ1-2, is DAMVIQNPRYQVTQFGKPVTLSCSQTLNHNVMYWYQQKSSQAPKLLFHYYDKDFNNEADTPDNFQSRRPNTSFCFLDIRSPGLGDTAMYLCATSRGSGANYGYTFGSGTRLTVV.

J is TRBJ2-2 and V is TRBV29-1; TRBD2 agrees at 16 bases. V trimming: 7 bases; J trimming: 8 bases; junction bases outside the gene matches: 16. This CDR3 spans 18 amino acids. Germline values: CDR1 SQVTM, CDR2 ANQGSEA. CDR3 protein: CSAKMTGLAGGPFGELFF. The CDR3 coding sequence is TGCAGCGCCAAAATGACGGGACTAGCGGGAGGGCCATTTGGGGAGCTGTTTTTT.

V is TRBV5-1 and J is TRBJ2-3; 7 bases are a match to TRBD2. V lost 3 bases to trimming and J lost 0 bases; unmatched junction nucleotides: 4. The CDR3 loop spans 15 amino acids. Germline values: CDR1 SGHRS, CDR2 YFSETQ. CDR3 in amino acids: CASSSSGDSTDTQYF. CDR3 DNA: TGCGCCAGCAGCTCGAGCGGGGATAGCACAGATACGCAGTATTTT.

V gene TRBV4-3 combines with J gene TRBJ1-1; D uncertain. Germline assignment: CDR1 LGHNA and CDR2 YSLEER. Trimming left V 1 base short and J 3 bases short, with 15 bases between. The CDR3 has 16 residues. CDR3 amino acids: CASSQVMRTLHTEAFF. CDR3 DNA sequence: TGCGCCAGCAGCCAAGTAATGCGGACTTTACACACTGAAGCTTTCTTT.

This chain uses TRBV5-1 with TRBJ1-2; 10 positions match TRBD1. This CDR3 comprises 16 residues. The J segment lost 4 bases and the V segment lost 4 bases, leaving 10 bases of the junction unmatched. Germline loops: CDR1 SGHRS, CDR2 YFSETQ. In DNA form, the CDR3 reads TGCGCCAGCAGCCAGGGGGATGGGACAGGGGCCTATGGCTACACCTTC. As protein: CASSQGDGTGAYGYTF.

The rearrangement uses TRBV28 and TRBJ1-2; 10 bases agree with TRBD1. The germline gives CDR1 MDHEN, CDR2 SYDVKM. CDR3 size: 15 residues. V gave up 4 bases and J gave up 4 bases; unmatched junction bases: 6. CDR3 residues: CASSSTGGRSYGYTF. The CDR3 DNA is TGTGCCAGCAGTTCGACAGGGGGCCGAAGCTATGGCTACACCTTC.

The rearrangement uses TRBV5-1 and TRBJ1-5, with D unclear. The CDR3 sequence is 13 residues long. The V gene's germline CDR1 is SGHRS and CDR2 YFSETQ. Trimming took off 5 bases at V and 4 bases at J, with 10 bases between the two ends. CDR3 amino acids: CASSSEPNQPQHF. CDR3 bases: TGCGCCAGCAGTTCGGAGCCTAATCAGCCCCAGCATTTT. Drawing the rest from reference TRBV5-1 and TRBJ1-5, the complete variable domain is KAGVTQTPRYLIKTRGQQVTLSCSPISGHRSVSWYQQTPGQGLQFLFEYFSETQRNKGNFPGRFSGRQFSNSRSEMNVSTLELGDSALYLCASSSEPNQPQHFGDGTRLSIL.

This clone was seen a handful of times. The V call is TRBV7-9, the J call TRBJ2-1, with TRBD2 as a possible D gene (6 bases). The CDR3 has 16 residues. Germline-derived CDR1 and CDR2 are SEHNR and FQNEAQ (reference sequence). V lost 5 bases and J lost 0, with 14 bases in between. The CDR3 nucleotides read TGTGCCAGCAGCGGGGGACTCCTACGCTCCTACAATGAGCAGTTCTTC. As protein: CASSGGLLRSYNEQFF.

The V and J genes are TRBV11-3 and TRBJ2-3; 7 bases are a match to TRBD2. Germline CDR1 is SGHNT and CDR2 is YENEEA. The CDR3 spans 15 residues. The trim removed 5 bases at V and 3 bases at J, leaving 8 bases unmatched. CDR3 sequence: CASSPGGSRTDTQYF. The CDR3 DNA follows: TGTGCCAGCAGCCCGGGCGGGAGTCGAACAGATACGCAGTATTTT.

The rearrangement links TRBV4-1 to TRBJ2-1; 8 bases line up with TRBD2. There are 18 residues in the CDR3. Germline V gives CDR1 MGHRA, CDR2 YSYEKL. Trimming took 4 bases from V and 2 from J; bases not matched to a gene: 13. The CDR3 DNA follows: TGCGCCAGCAGCCGACGCTTAAGACTAGCGCAGACCTACAATGAGCAGTTCTTC. It yields the protein CASSRRLRLAQTYNEQFF.

The chain combines TRBV7-8 with TRBJ2-3; maybe TRBD1 (6 bases). Per the germline V gene, CDR1 is SGHVS and CDR2 is FQNEAQ. V was cut by 1 base and J by 4 bases, with 15 bases left in between. The CDR3 consists of 16 residues. The CDR3 DNA is TGTGCCAGCAGCTTAGGGGCCAGGTGGGGGCCAGATACGCAGTATTTT. Translated: CASSLGARWGPDTQYF.

This clone has only a few counts. The chain uses TRBV5-6 and TRBJ2-3, with unresolved D. Germline assignment: CDR1 SGHDT and CDR2 YYEEEE. Trimming left V 4 bases short and J 5 bases short, with 5 bases between. CDR3 size: 11 residues. Here the CDR3 DNA reads TGTGCCAGCAGCCTAGGAGATACGCAGTATTTT. Residues: CASSLGDTQYF.

Only a few counts were recorded for this clone. The chain employs TRBV2 and TRBJ2-1; TRBD2 matches at 7 bases. The CDR3 has 14 residues. The J segment lost 9 bases and the V segment lost 4 bases, leaving 9 bases of the junction unmatched. Germline V gene sequence: CDR1 SNHLY, CDR2 FYNNEI. CDR3 in amino acids: CASSVGLVFREQFF. CDR3 nucleotides: TGTGCCAGCAGTGTCGGACTAGTTTTCCGTGAGCAGTTCTTC.

This clone was counted a single time. V gene TRBV6-2 or TRBV6-3 combines with J gene TRBJ2-3; D is ambiguous. CDR1 is MNHEY and CDR2 is SVGEGT in the germline V gene. The CDR3 is made up of 15 amino acids. Trimming left V 5 bases short and J 0 bases short, with 12 bases between. DNA of the CDR3: TGTGCCAGCAGTCCCCGCGGCTTTAGCACAGATACGCAGTATTTT. It specifies CASSPRGFSTDTQYF.

The chain couples TRBV10-3 to TRBJ2-3; TRBD2 is a possible D gene (5 bases). CDR1 and CDR2 from the germline V gene are ENHRY and SYGVKD. Trimming removed 10 bases at V and 1 base at J, with 12 bases between. The CDR3 runs 13 residues. DNA of the CDR3: TGTGCCAGTAGCGCCCCTGGCACAGATACGCAGTATTTT. Its protein product is CASSAPGTDTQYF.

The chain combines TRBV7-3 with TRBJ2-1; TRBD2 matches at 7 bases. CDR1 SGHTA and CDR2 FQGTGA come from the germline V gene. Unmatched junction bases numbered 6, after V lost 3 bases and J lost 4 bases. The CDR3 sequence is 15 residues long. DNA for the CDR3: TGTGCCAGCAGCTTCTCAGCGGGGCCATACAATGAGCAGTTCTTC. This sequence encodes CASSFSAGPYNEQFF.

The chain joins TRBV29-1 to TRBJ2-7, with D possibly being TRBD2 (6 bases). Germline-derived CDR1 and CDR2 are SQVTM and ANQGSEA. V lost 3 bases and J lost 0, with 18 bases in between. This CDR3 has 16 residues. Here the CDR3 reads CSVEGGMDGYSYEQYF. The CDR3 DNA reads as TGCAGCGTTGAGGGAGGCATGGACGGATACTCCTACGAGCAGTACTTC.

This clone was observed a few times. This chain joins TRBV3-1 (or the pseudogene TRBV3-2) and TRBJ1-6; 7 bases align to TRBD1. Germline assignment: CDR1 LGHDT and CDR2 YNNKEL (reference sequence). CDR3 length: 14 amino acids. The ends lost 4 bases at V and 8 bases at J; junction bases unmatched: 5. CDR3 residues: CASSLGTGDSPLHF. For the CDR3, the DNA is TGTGCCAGCAGCCTAGGAACAGGGGATTCACCCCTCCACTTT.

The rearrangement links TRBV29-1 to TRBJ2-1; tentatively, D is TRBD2 (6 bases). This CDR3 contains 17 residues. Trimming cost V 4 bases and J 6 bases, with 25 bases left between them. CDR1 SQVTM and CDR2 ANQGSEA come from the germline V gene. CDR3 loop: CSVGRRGLTRERNEQFF. The DNA for the CDR3 is TGCAGCGTTGGAAGGAGGGGACTGACACGGGAGCGCAATGAGCAGTTCTTC.

V usage is TRBV3-1 (or the pseudogene TRBV3-2) and J usage is TRBJ1-1; 8 nucleotides match TRBD1. The CDR3 contains 15 residues. Trimming cost V 4 bases and J 2 bases; bases outside gene matches: 6. Germline CDR1 is LGHDT and CDR2 is YNNKEL (reference sequence). CDR3 loop: CASSRSGGLNTEAFF. CDR3 in DNA: TGTGCCAGCAGCCGCTCAGGGGGCCTCAACACTGAAGCTTTCTTT.

This clone was picked up many times. The J gene is TRBJ2-3, the V gene TRBV19; weak D call: TRBD2 (6 bases). The CDR3 contains 13 residues. V was trimmed by 5 bases and J by 7 bases, leaving 13 bases between them. Germline-derived CDR1 and CDR2 are LNHDA and SQIVND (reference sequence). In DNA form, the CDR3 reads TGTGCCAGTAGTGAAGAGGGGAGGAATACGCAGTATTTT. It specifies CASSEEGRNTQYF.

V usage is TRBV6-6 and J usage is TRBJ2-5, with TRBD1 as a possible D gene (5 bases). The germline CDR1 and CDR2 sequences are MNHNY and SVGAGI (reference sequence). Trimming shortened V by 5 bases and J by 2 bases, and 9 bases separated the two germline ends. The CDR3 has 13 residues. The chain's CDR3 is CASSGAEQETQYF. DNA for the CDR3: TGTGCCAGCAGTGGGGCCGAACAAGAGACCCAGTACTTC.

The rearrangement links TRBV29-1 to TRBJ2-7, with D perhaps matching TRBD2 (5 bases). CDR1 and CDR2 (germline): SQVTM, ANQGSEA. This CDR3 is 12 amino acids long. The V end was cut by 3 bases, the J end by 5 bases, with 11 bases between. The CDR3 bases are TGCAGCGTTGAGGGAGACATTAACGAGCAGTACTTC. Amino acids: CSVEGDINEQYF.

This clone was picked up a small number of times. J is TRBJ2-1 and V is TRBV19; 8 positions match TRBD2. Trimming took 7 bases from V and 3 from J; bases not matched to a gene: 11. CDR1 is LNHDA, CDR2 SQIVND, per germline (reference sequence). The CDR3 totals 16 residues. The CDR3 DNA reads as TGTGCCAGTAACATGGCGCTAGCGGGCTACTACAATGAGCAGTTCTTC. Protein sequence: CASNMALAGYYNEQFF.